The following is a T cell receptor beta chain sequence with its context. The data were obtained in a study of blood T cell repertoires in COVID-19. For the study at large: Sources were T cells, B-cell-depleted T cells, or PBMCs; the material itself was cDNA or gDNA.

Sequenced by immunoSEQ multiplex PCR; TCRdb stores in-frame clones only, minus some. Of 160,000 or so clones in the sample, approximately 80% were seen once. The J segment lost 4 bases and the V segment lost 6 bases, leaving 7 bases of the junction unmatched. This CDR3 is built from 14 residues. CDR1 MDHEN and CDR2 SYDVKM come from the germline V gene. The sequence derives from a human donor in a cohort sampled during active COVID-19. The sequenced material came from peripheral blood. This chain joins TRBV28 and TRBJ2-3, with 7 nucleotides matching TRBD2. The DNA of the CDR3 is TGTGCCAGCAGGAAAGAAGCGGGGTCAGATACGCAGTATTTT. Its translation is CASRKEAGSDTQYF.